The present entry profiles one T cell receptor beta chain with its context. Germline and genes here are mouse. Read sequence stops 1 residue before the CDR3 end, and the germline J gene provides the missing end. V was trimmed by 1 base and J by 0 bases, leaving 5 bases between them. CDR3 length: 14 amino acids. Per the germline V gene, CDR1 is SGHND and CDR2 is FRSKSL. This sample stems from a study of tissue T cells after allogeneic stem cell transplantation. Measured with immunoSEQ multiplex PCR; TCRdb has only the in-frame clones, and not every one. The table shows roughly 45,000 clones, with roughly 75% occurring only once.

Specimen: sorted cells pooled from one or two spleens. The V and J genes are TRBV15 and TRBJ2-4, with D possibly matching TRBD1 (5 bases). The receptor was derived from a pool of C57BL/6 mice in good health. Partial CDR3 DNA: TGTGCCAGCAGTTTAGAGGGGAGTCAAAACACCTTGTAC. It translates to CASSLEGSQNTLY. The complete CDR3 reads CASSLEGSQNTLYF.